A selection of T cell receptor beta chains follows, all from one sample in a study of identical twins. TCRdb re-called the 5' RACE reads through MiXCR, storing one row per CDR3 protein. The repertoire holds 210,000 or so distinct CDR3 sequences, with about 16% as singletons. This sample was shared with a second study, whose subject was T cells expressing NK-cell markers.

The specimen was CD8+ T cells sorted from blood. The receptors stem from a young woman in good health. Each CDR3 is given with its conserved first and last residue. A D gene is named only where the DNA matches it firmly. A row's size may be missing; if present it is once, few, many or a size class.

d_gene: .; j_gene: TRBJ1-2; v_gene: TRBV7-2; abundance: .; len: 15; CDR3aa: CASSLAGPNPTGYTF; CDR3nt: TGTGCCAGCAGCTTAGCAGGGCCCAACCCAACTGGCTACACCTTC
d_gene: TRBD1; j_gene: TRBJ2-7; v_gene: TRBV4-2; abundance: .; len: 16; CDR3aa: CASSQDEQGGAQEQYF; CDR3nt: TGTGCCAGCAGCCAAGATGAACAGGGGGGTGCGCAGGAGCAGTACTTC
d_gene: TRBD1; j_gene: TRBJ2-7; v_gene: TRBV9; abundance: .; len: 16; CDR3aa: CASSGRQGSVRDEQYF; CDR3nt: TGTGCCAGCAGCGGCAGACAGGGGAGTGTAAGGGACGAGCAGTACTTC
d_gene: TRBD2; j_gene: TRBJ2-3; v_gene: TRBV4-3; abundance: .; len: 18; CDR3aa: CASSQVFLASGSTDTQYF; CDR3nt: TGCGCCAGCAGCCAAGTGTTCCTGGCTAGCGGGAGCACAGATACGCAGTATTTT
d_gene: .; j_gene: TRBJ2-7; v_gene: TRBV5-6; abundance: few; len: 16; CDR3aa: CASSPPTGIGPYEQYF; CDR3nt: TGTGCCAGCAGCCCTCCAACAGGGATTGGCCCCTACGAGCAGTACTTC
d_gene: .; j_gene: TRBJ2-6; v_gene: TRBV6-4; abundance: .; len: 17; CDR3aa: CASSPRDSGSGANVLTF; CDR3nt: TGTGCCAGCAGTCCCAGGGATTCAGGCTCTGGGGCCAACGTCCTGACTTTC
d_gene: .; j_gene: TRBJ1-1; v_gene: TRBV3-1; abundance: many; len: 12; CDR3aa: CASSPSGPEAFF; CDR3nt: TGTGCCAGCAGCCCCAGCGGTCCTGAAGCTTTCTTT
d_gene: .; j_gene: TRBJ2-1; v_gene: TRBV20-1; abundance: .; len: 13; CDR3aa: CSASWVSSSEQFF; CDR3nt: TGCAGTGCTAGCTGGGTATCGAGCAGTGAGCAGTTCTTC
d_gene: .; j_gene: TRBJ2-1; v_gene: TRBV12-3/TRBV12-4; abundance: .; len: 14; CDR3aa: CASGTQGSYNEQFF; CDR3nt: TGTGCCAGCGGGACTCAGGGGTCCTACAATGAGCAGTTCTTC
d_gene: .; j_gene: TRBJ2-7; v_gene: TRBV12-3/TRBV12-4; abundance: .; len: 13; CDR3aa: CASSDGAFYEQYF; CDR3nt: TGTGCCAGCAGTGACGGGGCTTTCTACGAGCAGTACTTC
d_gene: .; j_gene: TRBJ2-7; v_gene: TRBV15; abundance: few; len: 17; CDR3aa: CATSRDPGGGTSYEQYF; CDR3nt: TGTGCCACCAGCAGAGACCCGGGGGGCGGAACCTCCTACGAGCAGTACTTC
d_gene: TRBD1; j_gene: TRBJ2-1; v_gene: TRBV28; abundance: few; len: 14; CDR3aa: CASTPTGIYNEQFF; CDR3nt: TGTGCCAGCACCCCGACAGGGATCTACAATGAGCAGTTCTTC
d_gene: TRBD2; j_gene: TRBJ2-1; v_gene: TRBV2; abundance: .; len: 20; CDR3aa: CASRSPVGTSGASSYNEQFF; CDR3nt: TGTGCCAGCAGATCGCCCGTCGGGACTAGCGGGGCCAGCTCCTACAATGAGCAGTTCTTC
d_gene: .; j_gene: TRBJ2-3; v_gene: TRBV25-1; abundance: .; len: 13; CDR3aa: CASSELGRDTQYF; CDR3nt: TGTGCCAGCAGTGAATTGGGGAGGGATACGCAGTATTTT
d_gene: .; j_gene: TRBJ2-1; v_gene: TRBV27; abundance: many; len: 14; CDR3aa: CATRTLMVGNEQFF; CDR3nt: TGTGCCACCCGAACTCTGATGGTCGGCAATGAGCAGTTCTTC
d_gene: .; j_gene: TRBJ2-3; v_gene: TRBV27; abundance: .; len: 15; CDR3aa: CASSLPGRGTDTQYF; CDR3nt: TGTGCCAGCAGTTTACCAGGACGAGGCACAGATACGCAGTATTTT
d_gene: .; j_gene: TRBJ2-7; v_gene: TRBV10-3; abundance: few; len: 11; CDR3aa: CAMGGSYEQYF; CDR3nt: TGTGCCATGGGAGGATCCTACGAGCAGTACTTC